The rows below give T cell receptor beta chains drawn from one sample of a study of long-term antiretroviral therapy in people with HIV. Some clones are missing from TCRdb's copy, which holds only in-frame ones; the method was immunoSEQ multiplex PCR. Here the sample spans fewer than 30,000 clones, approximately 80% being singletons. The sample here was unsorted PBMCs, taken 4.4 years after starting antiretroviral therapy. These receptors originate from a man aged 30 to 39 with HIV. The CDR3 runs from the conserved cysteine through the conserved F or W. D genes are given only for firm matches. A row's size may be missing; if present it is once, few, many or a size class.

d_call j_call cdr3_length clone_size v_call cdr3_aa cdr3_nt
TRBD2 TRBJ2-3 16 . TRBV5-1 CASSLEGGRATDTQYF TGCGCCAGCAGCTTGGAGGGCGGGAGGGCCACAGATACGCAGTATTTT
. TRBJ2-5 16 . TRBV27 CASSPPGRPREETQYF TGTGCCAGCAGTCCCCCAGGACGGCCTAGGGAAGAGACCCAGTACTTC
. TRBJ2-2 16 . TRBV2 CASSEASAQNTGELFF TGTGCCAGCAGTGAAGCTTCGGCACAGAACACCGGGGAGCTGTTTTTT
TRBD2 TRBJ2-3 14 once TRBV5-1 CASSSRGGWDTQYF TGCGCCAGCAGTTCGCGGGGGGGCTGGGATACGCAGTATTTT
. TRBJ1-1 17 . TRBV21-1 CASSNVSRGRGDTEAFF TGTGCCAGCAGCAATGTAAGCAGGGGGCGGGGCGACACTGAAGCTTTCTTT
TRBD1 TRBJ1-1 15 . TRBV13 CASSSDREGWTEAFF TGTGCCAGCAGCTCCGACAGGGAGGGGTGGACTGAAGCTTTCTTT
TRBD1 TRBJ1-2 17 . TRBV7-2 CASSLDSQGADGYGYTF TGTGCCAGCAGCTTAGATTCACAGGGGGCGGACGGTTATGGCTACACCTTC
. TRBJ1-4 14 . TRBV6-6 CASSLDTENEKLFF TGTGCCAGCAGTTTAGACACTGAAAATGAAAAACTGTTTTTT
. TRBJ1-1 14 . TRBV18 CASSTTGGNTEAFF TGTGCCAGCTCAACCACAGGAGGAAACACTGAAGCTTTCTTT
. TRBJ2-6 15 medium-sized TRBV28 CASSLMGDGANVLTF TGTGCCAGCAGTTTAATGGGCGACGGGGCCAACGTCCTGACTTTC
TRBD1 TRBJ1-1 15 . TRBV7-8 CASSLGAGGSTEAFF TGTGCCAGCAGCTTAGGTGCAGGGGGTTCAACTGAAGCTTTCTTT
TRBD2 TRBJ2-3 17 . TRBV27 CASSLWTSGPRTDTQYF TGTGCCAGCAGTTTATGGACTAGCGGCCCCCGCACAGATACGCAGTATTTT
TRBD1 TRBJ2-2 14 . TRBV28 CASSLTGITGELFF TGTGCCAGCAGTTTGACAGGGATCACCGGGGAGCTGTTTTTT
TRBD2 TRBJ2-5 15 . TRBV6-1 CASSESSGAQETQYF TGTGCCAGCAGTGAATCAAGCGGGGCCCAAGAGACCCAGTACTTC
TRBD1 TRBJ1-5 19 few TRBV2 CASSEGRQGFLYSNQPQHF TGTGCCAGCAGTGAAGGGAGACAGGGGTTCCTTTATAGCAATCAGCCCCAGCATTTT
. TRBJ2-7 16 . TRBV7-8 CASSLAKFTGAYEQYF TGTGCCAGCAGCTTAGCGAAGTTTACGGGGGCCTACGAGCAGTACTTC
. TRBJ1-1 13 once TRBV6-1 CASSEVMNTEAFF TGTGCCAGCAGTGAAGTCATGAACACTGAAGCTTTCTTT
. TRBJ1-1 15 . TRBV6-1 CASSEAVRMNTEAFF TGTGCCAGCAGTGAAGCGGTCAGGATGAACACTGAAGCTTTCTTT
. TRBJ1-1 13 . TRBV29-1 CSGYGASNTEAFF TGCAGCGGTTACGGGGCGAGTAACACTGAAGCTTTCTTT
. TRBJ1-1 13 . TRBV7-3 CASSLKQGVEAFF TGTGCCAGCAGCTTAAAACAGGGTGTCGAAGCTTTCTTT
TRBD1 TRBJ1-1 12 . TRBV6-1 CASSWTGTEAFF TGTGCCAGCAGCTGGACAGGGACTGAAGCTTTCTTT
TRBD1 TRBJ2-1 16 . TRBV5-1 CASSLGGQGIYNEQFF TGCGCCAGCAGCTTGGGGGGACAGGGGATTTACAATGAGCAGTTCTTC
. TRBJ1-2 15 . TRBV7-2 CASSLARPLNYGYTF TGTGCCAGCAGCTTAGCCAGACCACTAAACTATGGCTACACCTTC
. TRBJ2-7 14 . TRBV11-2 CASSLGGLVYEQYF TGTGCCAGCAGCTTAGGTGGGCTGGTATACGAGCAGTACTTC
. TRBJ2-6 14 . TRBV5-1 CASSSQAGANVLTF TGCGCCAGCAGCTCCCAGGCGGGGGCCAACGTCCTGACTTTC
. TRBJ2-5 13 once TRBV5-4 CASSFQGRETQYF TGTGCCAGCAGCTTTCAAGGGCGAGAGACCCAGTACTTC
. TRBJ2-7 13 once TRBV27 CASSLVQSYEQYF TGTGCCAGCAGTTTAGTTCAGAGCTACGAGCAGTACTTC
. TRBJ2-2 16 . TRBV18 CASSPSGARVTGELFF TGTGCCAGCTCACCATCGGGGGCCCGGGTAACCGGGGAGCTGTTTTTT
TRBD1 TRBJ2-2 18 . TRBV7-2 CASSRRGQLDANTGELFF TGTGCCAGCAGCCGCAGGGGACAGTTGGACGCGAACACCGGGGAGCTGTTTTTT